The source of this TCR beta chain is a study of blood T cell repertoires in COVID-19. The sample holds a few counts of this clone. Researchers sorted participants into cohorts using their self-reported clinical history. Assay: immunoSEQ multiplex PCR; the TCRdb copy retains only in-frame clones and omits some. The sample holds about 160,000 clones, less than 85% seen once. The sequenced sample was PBMCs or T cells enriched from blood (not recorded which). This receptor was obtained from a woman between 50 and 59 years old who had recovered from COVID-19.

The CDR3 loop is CASKRGTGTSSPLHF. The CDR3 DNA reads TGTGCCAGCAAAAGGGGGACAGGGACGAGTTCACCCCTCCACTTT. V is TRBV11-3 and J is TRBJ1-6; TRBD1 aligns across 9 bases. CDR1 is SGHNT, CDR2 YENEEA, per germline. Losses at the gene ends were 7 bases for V and 9 bases for J; bases not matched to a gene: 10. The CDR3 is 15 residues long. Drawing the rest from reference TRBV11-3 and TRBJ1-6, the complete variable domain is EAGVVQSPRYKIIEKKQPVAFWCNPISGHNTLYWYLQNLGQGPELLIRYENEEAVDDSQLPKDRFSAERLKGVDSTLKIQPAELGDSAVYLCASKRGTGTSSPLHFGNGTRLTVT.